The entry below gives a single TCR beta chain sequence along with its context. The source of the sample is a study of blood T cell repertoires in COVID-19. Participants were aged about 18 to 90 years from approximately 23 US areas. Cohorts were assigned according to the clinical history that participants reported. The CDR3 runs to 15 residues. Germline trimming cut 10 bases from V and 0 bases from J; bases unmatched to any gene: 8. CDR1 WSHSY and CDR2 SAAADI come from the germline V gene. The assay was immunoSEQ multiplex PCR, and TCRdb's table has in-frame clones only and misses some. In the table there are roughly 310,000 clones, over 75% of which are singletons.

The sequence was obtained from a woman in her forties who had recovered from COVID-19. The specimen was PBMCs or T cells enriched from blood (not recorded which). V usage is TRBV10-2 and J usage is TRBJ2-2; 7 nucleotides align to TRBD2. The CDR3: CATSTGTTNTGELFF. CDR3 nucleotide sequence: TGCGCCACCTCGACCGGGACTACGAACACCGGGGAGCTGTTTTTT.